The 24 T cell receptor beta chains below were found in one sample sequenced in a study of a mutant IDH1 vaccine in newly diagnosed glioma. No antigen has been assigned to these receptors. TCRdb keeps only in-frame clones here, not all; method: immunoSEQ multiplex PCR. The data hold about 55,000 clones, with about 80% observed a single time. The time point denotes: week 23, last vaccination. Doses comprised 300 ug of mutant IDH1 20-mer peptide each, plus topical imiquimod. This material consisted of PBMCs, taken from a glioma patient whose treatment included an IDH1 peptide vaccine. Receptors were obtained from a man aged 35-49 years with glioma.

The chain links TRBV6-1 to TRBJ1-2; D possibly corresponds to TRBD1 (5 bases). The CDR3 spans 14 residues. Germline V lookup: CDR1 MNHNS, CDR2 SASEGT. Trimming removed 3 bases from V and 4 bases from J, with 12 bases in between. The CDR3 region has the DNA TGTGCCAGCAGTGAGGGGCCAACGTCCTATGGCTACACCTTC. Translation gives CASSEGPTSYGYTF.

This chain links TRBV27 with TRBJ1-5; 9 nucleotides agree with TRBD1. The CDR3 extends over 14 amino acids. Trimming cost V 5 bases and J 6 bases; bases outside gene matches: 5. Germline lookup yields CDR1 MNHEY and CDR2 SMNVEV (reference sequence). Written as DNA, the CDR3 is TGTGCCAGCAGTGGGGGACAGGGAGGTCAGCCCCAGCATTTT. It translates to CASSGGQGGQPQHF.

Details on this clone: The conserved phenylalanine or tryptophan normally closing the CDR3 is absent here, so this likely arose from a read error. The DNA is omitted, as the CDR3 cannot be located on it reliably, and the CDR3 follows TCRdb's listing. This chain connects TRBV2 to TRBJ2-3; the listed D gene, TRBD2, was not tested against the DNA. The V gene's germline CDR1 is SNHLY and CDR2 FYNNEI. The CDR3 is 13 residues long, ends included. CDR3 protein: CASSAPSRTSGGV.

This sequence joins TRBV11-2 and TRBJ2-7; D might be TRBD1 (7 bases). In germline, CDR1 is SGHAT, CDR2 FQNNGV. The V and J ends lost 6 bases and 1 base respectively, with 16 bases between them. The CDR3 has 15 residues. The DNA for the CDR3 is TGTGCCAGCAGTCGCATCTCAGGGGGGTCCTACGAGCAGTACTTC. Translation gives CASSRISGGSYEQYF. Full variable domain (outside the CDR3, taken from reference TRBV11-2 and TRBJ2-7): EAGVAQSPRYKIIEKRQSVAFWCNPISGHATLYWYQQILGQGPKLLIQFQNNGVVDDSQLPKDRFSAERLKGVDSTLKIQPAKLEDSAVYLCASSRISGGSYEQYFGPGTRLTVT.

This rearrangement joins TRBV6-5 to TRBJ2-7; weak D call: TRBD2 (5 bases). The CDR3 runs 14 residues. Per germline, CDR1 MNHEY and CDR2 SVGAGI. V shed 1 base and J shed 1 base, with 8 bases lying between them. Written as DNA, the CDR3 is TGTGCCAGCAGTTACTTCCGGGGATCCTACGAGCAGTACTTC. Encoded protein: CASSYFRGSYEQYF.

The chain combines TRBV5-1 with TRBJ2-5; 11 bases fit TRBD2. CDR1 is SGHRS, CDR2 YFSETQ, per germline. Germline trimming cut 4 bases from V and 5 bases from J; bases unmatched to any gene: 13. The CDR3 totals 17 residues. In nucleotides, the CDR3 is TGCGCCAGCAGCGGAACAAATAGCGGGGGGGCAGTGGAGACCCAGTACTTC. Amino acids: CASSGTNSGGAVETQYF.

The rearrangement uses TRBV15 and TRBJ2-7, with a weak D call TRBD2 (5 bases). Trimming cost V 11 bases and J 2 bases, with 10 bases left between them. CDR3 length: 11 amino acids. The germline gives CDR1 LNHNV, CDR2 YYDKDF (reference sequence). The DNA for the CDR3 is TGTGCCGCGGGCACAACCTACGAGCAGTACTTC. Its translation: CAAGTTYEQYF. The variable domain in full, completed from reference TRBV15 and TRBJ2-7, reads DAMVIQNPRYQVTQFGKPVTLSCSQTLNHNVMYWYQQKSSQAPKLLFHYYDKDFNNEADTPDNFQSRRPNTSFCFLDIRSPGLGDTAMYLCAAGTTYEQYFGPGTRLTVT.

The V gene is TRBV10-3, the J gene TRBJ1-4; D call uncertain. Per germline, CDR1 ENHRY and CDR2 SYGVKD. V lost 2 bases to trimming and J lost 5 bases, with 9 bases between them. The CDR3 totals 14 residues. The CDR3 loop reads CAISEGSQNEKLFF. In DNA, the CDR3 is TGTGCCATCAGTGAGGGCAGTCAAAATGAAAAACTGTTTTTT.

J is TRBJ1-1 and V is TRBV6-5; D may be TRBD1 (6 bases). Per germline, CDR1 MNHEY and CDR2 SVGAGI. The CDR3 is made up of 15 amino acids. V lost 3 bases to trimming and J lost 3 bases, with 14 bases between them. This CDR3 is CASSYWGRAHTEAFF. For the CDR3, the DNA is TGTGCCAGCAGTTATTGGGGGCGAGCACACACTGAAGCTTTCTTT.

This clone was detected only a few times. J is TRBJ1-1 and V is TRBV18; D unclear. In germline, CDR1 is KGHSH, CDR2 LQKENI. This CDR3 is built from 14 residues. The V end was cut by 3 bases, the J end by 1 base, with 9 bases between. The chain's CDR3 is CASSPNDGNTEAFF. The CDR3 DNA follows: TGTGCCAGCTCACCTAACGACGGGAACACTGAAGCTTTCTTT.

The V gene is TRBV12-1, the J gene TRBJ2-7; the D call in the table, TRBD1, was not verified against the DNA. TRBV12-1 corresponds to a pseudogene. CDR3 length: 18 residues. The chain's CDR3 is CASSSTEPGQGRPYEQYF. For the CDR3, the DNA is TGTGCCAGCAGCTCGACTGAACCGGGACAGGGTAGGCCCTACGAGCAGTACTTC.

The chain carries TRBV25-1 and TRBJ1-2, with TRBD1 matching over 7 bases. Germline CDR1 is MGHDK and CDR2 is SYGVNS. V dropped 2 bases and J dropped 4; count of bases not matched to a gene: 10. The CDR3 consists of 16 residues. In nucleotides, the CDR3 is TGTGCCAGCAGTGAAATGGGACAGCGGGGTAGCTATGGCTACACCTTC. Protein product: CASSEMGQRGSYGYTF.

V usage is TRBV2 and J usage is TRBJ1-3, with a tentative D call TRBD1 (5 bases). The V end lost 3 bases, the J end lost 2 bases, and 11 bases lay between the germline ends. CDR3 length: 15 residues. Per the germline V gene, CDR1 is SNHLY and CDR2 is FYNNEI. The CDR3 DNA reads TGTGCCAGCAGTGACCAGGGTCGCACTGGAAACACCATATATTTT. Its translation is CASSDQGRTGNTIYF.

A few counts support this clone. The CDR3 nucleotides are TGCAGCGCCTCAACGTCGAGGGGCAACACCGGGGAGCTGTTTTTT. Encoded protein: CSASTSRGNTGELFF. The chain couples TRBV29-1 to TRBJ2-2; TRBD1 or TRBD2 may be the D gene (5 bases each). This CDR3 is 15 amino acids long. Germline V gives CDR1 SQVTM, CDR2 ANQGSEA. Trimming stripped 7 bases from V and 2 bases from J, with 17 bases between.

V is TRBV2 and J is TRBJ1-2; 9 positions match TRBD1. The CDR3 is made up of 14 amino acids. Germline V gene lookup returns CDR1 SNHLY and CDR2 FYNNEI. The V segment lost 6 bases and the J segment 2 bases; nucleotides outside the gene matches: 4. The CDR3 DNA sequence: TGTGCCAGCAGCCTGACAGGGGGAAACTATGGCTACACCTTC. Its protein is CASSLTGGNYGYTF.

This chain joins TRBV14 and TRBJ1-6; D uncertain. V was shortened by 1 base and J by 10 bases, with 11 bases between the two germline ends. This CDR3 is 14 amino acids long. CDR1 and CDR2 from the germline V gene are SGHDN and FVKESK. CDR3 sequence: CASSQVEVGSPLHF. CDR3 sequence (DNA): TGTGCCAGCAGCCAAGTTGAGGTCGGCTCACCCCTCCACTTT.

This sequence joins TRBV4-1 and TRBJ1-1, with D tentatively TRBD1 (5 bases). V was trimmed by 4 bases and J by 0 bases, leaving 18 bases between them. This CDR3 has 17 amino acids. Germline V gene data show CDR1 as MGHRA and CDR2 as YSYEKL. The CDR3 nucleotides read TGCGCCAGCAGCCGGGGGGGGGTAGGGGAAATGAACACTGAAGCTTTCTTT. Amino acid sequence: CASSRGGVGEMNTEAFF.

The V and J genes are TRBV20-1 and TRBJ1-2; D remains ambiguous. This CDR3 spans 10 amino acids. Trimming took 6 bases from V and 2 from J, leaving 4 bases between them. The V gene's germline CDR1 is DFQATT and CDR2 SNEGSKA (reference sequence). CDR3 nucleotides: TGCAGTGCGGAAAACTATGGCTACACCTTC. It translates to CSAENYGYTF.

The J gene is TRBJ1-1, the V gene TRBV21-1. TRBV21-1 is a pseudogene segment. CDR3 length: 16 amino acids. The CDR3 loop reads CASSKALPGWWAEAFF. CDR3 nucleotide sequence: TGTGCCAGCAGCAAAGCGCTCCCGGGGTGGTGGGCTGAAGCTTTCTTT.

The genes are TRBV11-2 and TRBJ2-7; 7 bases match TRBD1. Germline V CDR1 and CDR2: SGHAT, FQNNGV. This CDR3 contains 14 residues. V trimming: 5 bases; J trimming: 0 bases; junction bases outside the gene matches: 4. Here the CDR3 reads CASSPRTGSYEQYF. CDR3 DNA sequence: TGTGCCAGCAGCCCTAGGACAGGCTCCTACGAGCAGTACTTC. The whole variable domain, filled in from reference TRBV11-2 and TRBJ2-7, reads EAGVAQSPRYKIIEKRQSVAFWCNPISGHATLYWYQQILGQGPKLLIQFQNNGVVDDSQLPKDRFSAERLKGVDSTLKIQPAKLEDSAVYLCASSPRTGSYEQYFGPGTRLTVT.

The chain has TRBV6-1 and TRBJ1-5; no reliable D call. Deletions cut 4 bases from V and 0 bases from J, with 10 bases between. The CDR3 has 15 amino acids. Germline V gives CDR1 MNHNS, CDR2 SASEGT. In DNA, the CDR3 is TGTGCCAGCAGTGGACACGGCTATAGCAATCAGCCCCAGCATTTT. It encodes CASSGHGYSNQPQHF.

The chain has TRBV6-5 and TRBJ2-3; no definite D call. Germline V gives CDR1 MNHEY, CDR2 SVGAGI. The V gene lost 11 bases and the J gene lost 6 bases, with 15 bases spanning the gap. The CDR3 length is 12 residues. CDR3 loop: CASKGSPDTQYF. The DNA for the CDR3 is TGTGCCTCCAAAGGTAGTCCGGATACGCAGTATTTT.

The J gene is TRBJ2-2, the V gene TRBV9; tentatively, D is TRBD1 (5 bases). The CDR3 is 14 residues long. Trimming cost V 0 bases and J 7 bases, with 10 bases left between them. Germline CDR1 is SGDLS and CDR2 is YYNGEE. The CDR3 loop is CASSVAGRGGELFF. The DNA of the CDR3 is TGTGCCAGCAGCGTAGCAGGGCGCGGCGGGGAGCTGTTTTTT.

The table lists this clone with many counts. This chain connects TRBV30 to TRBJ2-1; 9 bases match TRBD2. Trimming at V came to 6 bases and at J to 4 bases, leaving 10 bases not matched to a gene. The CDR3 extends over 15 amino acids. The V gene's germline CDR1 is GTSNPN and CDR2 SVGIG (reference sequence). In DNA, the CDR3 is TGTGCCTGTCCCGAAAGAAGCGGGGGGTACAATGAGCAGTTCTTC. This gives the protein CACPERSGGYNEQFF.